This paragraph reports one T cell receptor beta chain. These data belong to a study of blood T cell repertoires in COVID-19. On the study more broadly: Acute-phase and convalescent COVID-19 samples originated in the United States, Italy and Spain.

Assay used: immunoSEQ multiplex PCR; TCRdb lists only in-frame clones, some missing. This sample yields 400,000 to 550,000 clones, of which nearly 90% are seen a single time; under 2% belongs to the top ten. Trimming shortened V by 0 bases and J by 15 bases, and 9 bases separated the two germline ends. This CDR3 region has 12 residues. The germline CDR1 and CDR2 sequences are LGHDT and YNNKEL (reference sequence). The sequence derives from a woman between 18 and 29 years old with acute COVID-19. The chain uses TRBV3-1 (or the pseudogene TRBV3-2) and TRBJ1-6, with D uncertain. Sequenced: PBMCs or T cells enriched from blood (not recorded which). CDR3 region: CASSQDPRVLHF. The CDR3 DNA sequence: TGTGCCAGCAGCCAAGATCCGAGGGTCCTCCACTTT.